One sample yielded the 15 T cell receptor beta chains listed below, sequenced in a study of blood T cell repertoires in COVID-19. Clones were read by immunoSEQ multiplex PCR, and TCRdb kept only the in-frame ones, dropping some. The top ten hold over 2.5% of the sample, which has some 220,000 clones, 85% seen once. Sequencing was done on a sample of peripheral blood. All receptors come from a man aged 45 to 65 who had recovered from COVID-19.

The CDR3 region has the DNA TGTGCCAGCAGTCCTCAGGTTTTTGAAGCTTTCTTT. Its translation: CASSPQVFEAFF. V and J are TRBV7-9 and TRBJ1-1; D uncertain. V was shortened by 6 bases and J by 7 bases, with 12 bases between the two germline ends. Germline V CDR1 and CDR2: SEHNR, FQNEAQ (reference sequence). CDR3 length equals 12 residues.

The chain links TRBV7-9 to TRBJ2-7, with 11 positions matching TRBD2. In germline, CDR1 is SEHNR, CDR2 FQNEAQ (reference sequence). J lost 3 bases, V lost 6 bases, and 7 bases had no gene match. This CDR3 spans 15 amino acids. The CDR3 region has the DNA TGTGCCAGCAGGCCCCTAGCGGGAGGTCTCTACGAGCAGTACTTC. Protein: CASRPLAGGLYEQYF.

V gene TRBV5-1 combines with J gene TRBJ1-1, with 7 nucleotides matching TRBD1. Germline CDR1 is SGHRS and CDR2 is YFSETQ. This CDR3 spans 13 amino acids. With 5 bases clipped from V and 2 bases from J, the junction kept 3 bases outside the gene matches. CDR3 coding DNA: TGCGCCAGCAGGACAGGGCCAAACACTGAAGCTTTCTTT. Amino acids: CASRTGPNTEAFF. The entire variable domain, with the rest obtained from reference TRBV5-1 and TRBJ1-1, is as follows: KAGVTQTPRYLIKTRGQQVTLSCSPISGHRSVSWYQQTPGQGLQFLFEYFSETQRNKGNFPGRFSGRQFSNSRSEMNVSTLELGDSALYLCASRTGPNTEAFFGQGTRLTVV.

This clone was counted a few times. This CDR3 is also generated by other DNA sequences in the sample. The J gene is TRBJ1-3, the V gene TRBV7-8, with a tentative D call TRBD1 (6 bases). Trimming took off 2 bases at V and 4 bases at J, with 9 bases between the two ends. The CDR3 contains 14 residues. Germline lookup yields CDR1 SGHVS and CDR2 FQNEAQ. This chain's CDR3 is CASSLTGSGNTIYF. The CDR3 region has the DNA TGTGCCAGCAGCTTAACAGGGTCCGGAAACACCATATATTTT.

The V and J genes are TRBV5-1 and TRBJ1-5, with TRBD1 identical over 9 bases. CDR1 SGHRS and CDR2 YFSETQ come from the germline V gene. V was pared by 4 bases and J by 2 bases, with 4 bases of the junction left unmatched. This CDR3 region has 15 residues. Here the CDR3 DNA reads TGCGCCAGCAGCGCCACAGGGGGCGGCAATCAGCCCCAGCATTTT. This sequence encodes CASSATGGGNQPQHF. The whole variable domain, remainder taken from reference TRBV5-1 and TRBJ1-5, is KAGVTQTPRYLIKTRGQQVTLSCSPISGHRSVSWYQQTPGQGLQFLFEYFSETQRNKGNFPGRFSGRQFSNSRSEMNVSTLELGDSALYLCASSATGGGNQPQHFGDGTRLSIL.

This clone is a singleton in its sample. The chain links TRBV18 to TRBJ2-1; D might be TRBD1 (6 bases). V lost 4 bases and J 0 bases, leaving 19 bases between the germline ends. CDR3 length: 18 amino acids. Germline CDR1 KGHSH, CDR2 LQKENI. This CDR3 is CASSHQGRDRSSYNEQFF. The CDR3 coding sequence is TGTGCCAGCTCACACCAGGGGAGAGACCGAAGCTCCTACAATGAGCAGTTCTTC.

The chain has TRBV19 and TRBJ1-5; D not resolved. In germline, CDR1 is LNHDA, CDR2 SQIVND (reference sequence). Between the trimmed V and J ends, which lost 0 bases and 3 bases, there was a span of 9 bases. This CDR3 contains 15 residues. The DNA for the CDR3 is TGTGCCAGTAGTATAGATTTGGCAAACAATCAGCCCCAGCATTTT. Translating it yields CASSIDLANNQPQHF.

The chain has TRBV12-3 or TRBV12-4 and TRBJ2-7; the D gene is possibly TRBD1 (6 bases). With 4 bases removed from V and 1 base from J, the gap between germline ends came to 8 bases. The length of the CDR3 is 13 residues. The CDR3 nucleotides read TGTGCCAGCAGTTGGGGGCAGTCCTACGAGCAGTACTTC. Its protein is CASSWGQSYEQYF.

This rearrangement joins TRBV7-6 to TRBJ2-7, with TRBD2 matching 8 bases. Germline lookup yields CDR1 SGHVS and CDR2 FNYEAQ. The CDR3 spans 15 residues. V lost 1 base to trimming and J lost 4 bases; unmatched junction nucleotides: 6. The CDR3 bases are TGTGCCAGCAGCTTAGGAGGCGGGAGGACGTACGAGCAGTACTTC. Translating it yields CASSLGGGRTYEQYF.

CDR3 bases: TGTGCCAGCAGTTTACCCCCCGGCAATCAGCCCCAGCATTTT. This translates into CASSLPPGNQPQHF. The chain employs TRBV28 and TRBJ1-5; the D is unclear. This CDR3 is 14 amino acids long. V gave up 2 bases and J gave up 2 bases, with 7 bases separating them. Germline CDR1 and CDR2: MDHEN and SYDVKM.

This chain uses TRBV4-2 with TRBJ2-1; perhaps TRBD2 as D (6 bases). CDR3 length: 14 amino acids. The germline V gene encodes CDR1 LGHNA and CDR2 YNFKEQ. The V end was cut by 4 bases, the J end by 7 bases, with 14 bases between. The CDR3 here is CASSPHEEGNEQFF. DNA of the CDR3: TGTGCCAGCAGCCCCCACGAGGAGGGGAATGAGCAGTTCTTC.

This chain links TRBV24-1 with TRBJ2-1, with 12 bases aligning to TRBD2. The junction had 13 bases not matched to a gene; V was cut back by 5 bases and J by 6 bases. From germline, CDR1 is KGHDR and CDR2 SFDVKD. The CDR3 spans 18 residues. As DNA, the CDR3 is TGTGCCACCAGTGTTAAGGGGGCGCCTAGCGGGAGGGGCAATGAGCAGTTCTTC. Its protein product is CATSVKGAPSGRGNEQFF.

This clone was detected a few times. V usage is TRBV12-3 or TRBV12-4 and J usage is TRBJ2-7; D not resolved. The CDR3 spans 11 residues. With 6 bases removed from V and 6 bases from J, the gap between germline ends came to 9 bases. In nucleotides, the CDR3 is TGTGCCAGCAGCCTAGTACGCGAGCAGTACTTC. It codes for CASSLVREQYF.

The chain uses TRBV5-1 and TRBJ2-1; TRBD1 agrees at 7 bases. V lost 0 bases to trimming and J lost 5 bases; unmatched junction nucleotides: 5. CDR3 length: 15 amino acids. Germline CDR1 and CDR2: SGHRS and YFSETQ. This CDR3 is CASSLGGGSDNEQFF. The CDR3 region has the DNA TGCGCCAGCAGCTTGGGAGGGGGCTCGGACAATGAGCAGTTCTTC.

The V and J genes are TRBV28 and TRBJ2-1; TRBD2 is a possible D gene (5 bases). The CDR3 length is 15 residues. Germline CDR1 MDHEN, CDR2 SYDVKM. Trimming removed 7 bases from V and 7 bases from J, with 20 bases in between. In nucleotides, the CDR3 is TGTGCCAGCACGGAACCCTCCGCCTCGGGGAATGAGCAGTTCTTC. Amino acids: CASTEPSASGNEQFF.